The 22 T cell receptor beta chains given below trace back to one sample, sequenced in a study of regulatory and conventional T cells in RAG deficiency. Libraries were prepared by immunoSEQ multiplex PCR; TCRdb keeps only in-frame clonotypes and omits some of them. The repertoire holds tens of thousands of clones, with 90% to 95% as singletons. Blood CD4+ CD25-low CD127-high conventional T cells supplied the genomic DNA template. These same records also appear under a second study, on regulatory T cells. According to that study: Amplification used 52 TRBV primers and 13 TRBJ primers.

The sequencing input was CD25- CD4+ T cells sorted from blood. The receptor source for this set is a human donor in good health.

This chain connects TRBV28 to TRBJ1-2; no clear D gene. This CDR3 contains 13 residues. The V end was cut by 11 bases, the J end by 5 bases, with 18 bases between. In germline, CDR1 is MDHEN, CDR2 SYDVKM. The CDR3 DNA sequence: TGTGCCTCTTTTGAGGCGGCCATTTATGGCTACACCTTC. This codes for CASFEAAIYGYTF.

This sequence joins TRBV11-2 and TRBJ2-5; the D is unclear. This CDR3 is 11 amino acids long. Between the trimmed V and J ends, which lost 6 bases and 5 bases, there was a span of 7 bases. The germline gives CDR1 SGHAT, CDR2 FQNNGV. The CDR3 is CASSVLETQYF. The CDR3 DNA reads TGTGCCAGCAGTGTTCTTGAGACCCAGTACTTC.

Details on this clone: Its ends do not fully match the called genes, so a read error is possible. The CDR3 region has the DNA TGTGCCAGCACCAGGGGAGGGTATGACTACACCTTC. This encodes CASTRGGYDYTF. This sequence joins TRBV6-5 and TRBJ1-2, with D tentatively TRBD1 (6 bases). Germline V gene sequence: CDR1 MNHEY, CDR2 SVGAGI. The CDR3 loop spans 12 amino acids.

This chain uses TRBV9 with TRBJ2-5; a weak D match, TRBD2 (7 bases). Trimming pared 4 bases from V and 5 bases from J, leaving 24 bases between. CDR1 is SGDLS, CDR2 YYNGEE, per germline. The CDR3 spans 17 residues. The CDR3 region is CASSSRSRGGAGETQYF. The CDR3 DNA sequence: TGTGCCAGCAGCTCCCGATCCCGAGGGGGGGCCGGGGAGACCCAGTACTTC. The variable domain in full, completed from reference TRBV9 and TRBJ2-5, reads DSGVTQTPKHLITATGQRVTLRCSPRSGDLSVYWYQQSLDQGLQFLIQYYNGEERAKGNILERFSAQQFPDLHSELNLSSLELGDSALYFCASSSRSRGGAGETQYFGPGTRLLVL.

The chain has TRBV5-4 and TRBJ1-2; TRBD1 matches at 7 bases. Germline CDR1 and CDR2: SGHNT and YYREEE (reference sequence). V lost 4 bases, J lost 5 bases, and 11 bases stayed unmatched. The CDR3 consists of 15 residues. This chain's CDR3 is CASSPTGAAGYGYTF. The CDR3 region has the DNA TGTGCCAGCAGCCCCACAGGGGCCGCTGGGTATGGCTACACCTTC.

The J gene is TRBJ2-7, the V gene TRBV7-9; D might be TRBD1 (5 bases). The V gene lost 6 bases and the J gene lost 0 bases, with 12 bases spanning the gap. The germline V gene has CDR1 SEHNR and CDR2 FQNEAQ (reference sequence). The CDR3 loop spans 14 amino acids. The CDR3 bases are TGTGCCAGCAGACCACAGGTCACCTCCTACGAGCAGTACTTC. Amino acids: CASRPQVTSYEQYF.

The rearrangement joins TRBV7-3 to TRBJ1-1; TRBD1 aligns across 7 bases. The CDR3 length is 13 residues. In germline, CDR1 is SGHTA, CDR2 FQGTGA. Unmatched junction bases numbered 4, after V lost 5 bases and J lost 4 bases. The CDR3 loop is CASSTQGSTEAFF. The DNA of the CDR3 is TGTGCCAGCAGCACACAGGGGTCCACTGAAGCTTTCTTT.

The chain uses TRBV11-2 and TRBJ1-2, with D uncertain. Trimming cost V 6 bases and J 0 bases, with 20 bases left between them. The CDR3 is 17 amino acids. Germline V gene lookup returns CDR1 SGHAT and CDR2 FQNNGV. CDR3 in amino acids: CASRRLTGRSSNYGYTF. DNA of the CDR3: TGTGCCAGCAGGCGCCTTACTGGCAGGTCATCTAACTATGGCTACACCTTC.

To note about this clone: Compared with germline, one end of the junction differs, possibly owing to a read error. The V gene is TRBV14, the J gene TRBJ2-3, with a tentative D call TRBD1 (6 bases). Germline CDR1 reads SGHDN; CDR2 reads FVKESK. This CDR3 is 17 amino acids long. Here the CDR3 reads CASSQTGRPLLTDTQYF. CDR3 DNA sequence: TGTGCCAGCAGCCAGACAGGACGGCCGCTCCTCACAGATACGCAATATTTT.

As DNA, the CDR3 is TGTGCCAGCAGCGGTACTACAGGGTTGAATCAGCCCCAGCATTTT. Encoded protein: CASSGTTGLNQPQHF. The chain recombines TRBV6-5 with TRBJ1-5, with D perhaps matching TRBD1 (6 bases). CDR3 length: 15 amino acids. With 6 bases removed from V and 4 bases from J, the gap between germline ends came to 16 bases. The germline CDR1 and CDR2 sequences are MNHEY and SVGAGI.

The chain recombines TRBV30 with TRBJ1-5; D might be TRBD1 (5 bases). There are 16 residues in the CDR3. Trimming took 2 bases from V and 0 from J, leaving 14 bases between them. Germline V gives CDR1 GTSNPN, CDR2 SVGIG (reference sequence). Here the CDR3 reads CAWSLPGLYSNQPQHF. DNA for the CDR3: TGTGCCTGGAGTCTTCCGGGACTTTATAGCAATCAGCCCCAGCATTTT.

In regard to this clone: At one boundary the junction diverges from the germline segment, which might be a read error. The chain links TRBV7-7 to TRBJ2-1; no firm D call. The CDR3 extends over 15 amino acids. Per the germline V gene, CDR1 is SSHAT and CDR2 is FNYEAQ (reference sequence). CDR3 nucleotides: TGTGCTAGCAGCTTGGAGCCCCGCTCCTACAATGAGCAGTTCTTC. It codes for CASSLEPRSYNEQFF. Full variable domain (rest looked up from reference TRBV7-7 and TRBJ2-1): GAGVSQSPRYKVTKRGQDVTLRCDPISSHATLYWYQQALGQGPEFLTYFNYEAQPDKSGLPSDRFSAERPEGSISTLTIQRTEQRDSAMYRCASSLEPRSYNEQFFGPGTRLTVL.

V gene TRBV28 combines with J gene TRBJ1-2; 9 bases align to TRBD1. CDR3 size: 14 residues. The germline gives CDR1 MDHEN, CDR2 SYDVKM. J was trimmed by 3 bases and V by 7 bases; bases with no gene match: 6. CDR3 nucleotide sequence: TGTGCCAGCACTAGTACAGGGGGCTACTATGGCTACACCTTC. It translates to CASTSTGGYYGYTF.

The rearrangement joins TRBV28 to TRBJ1-5; TRBD1 might be the D (6 bases). CDR1 is MDHEN and CDR2 is SYDVKM in the germline V gene. The V gene lost 6 bases and the J gene lost 0 bases, with 24 bases spanning the gap. This CDR3 is built from 19 residues. CDR3 loop: CASSLGGALSFYSNQPQHF. DNA for the CDR3: TGTGCCAGCAGCCTAGGGGGGGCACTCTCATTTTATAGCAATCAGCCCCAGCATTTT.

The chain uses TRBV2 and TRBJ2-3; 12 positions match TRBD2. The length of the CDR3 is 17 residues. J lost 0 bases, V lost 2 bases, and 3 bases had no gene match. The germline V gene has CDR1 SNHLY and CDR2 FYNNEI. CDR3 residues: CASSEWGLAGSTDTQYF. The DNA for the CDR3 is TGTGCCAGCAGTGAATGGGGACTAGCGGGTAGCACAGATACGCAGTATTTT.

V usage is TRBV25-1 and J usage is TRBJ1-2; TRBD1 is a possible D gene (5 bases). The germline gives CDR1 MGHDK, CDR2 SYGVNS. The CDR3 covers 14 residues. V lost 1 base and J 3 bases, leaving 9 bases between the germline ends. The CDR3 DNA reads TGTGCCAGCAGTGAATTAGGGGTCCACTATGGCTACACCTTC. It yields the protein CASSELGVHYGYTF.

This rearrangement joins TRBV9 to TRBJ2-3; 10 bases align to TRBD2. CDR3 size: 16 residues. V dropped 0 bases and J dropped 3; count of bases not matched to a gene: 4. Germline V gives CDR1 SGDLS, CDR2 YYNGEE. CDR3 nucleotides: TGTGCCAGCAGCGTAGGGCTAGCGGGAGTGACAGATACGCAGTATTTT. Translation: CASSVGLAGVTDTQYF.

This chain links TRBV5-1 with TRBJ2-7, with 7 bases identical to TRBD2. The V gene's germline CDR1 is SGHRS and CDR2 YFSETQ. Losses at the gene ends were 1 base for V and 2 bases for J; bases not matched to a gene: 3. This CDR3 contains 14 residues. CDR3 protein: CASSLSSGTYEQYF. As DNA, the CDR3 is TGCGCCAGCAGCTTGTCTAGCGGAACCTACGAGCAGTACTTC.

The sample holds one count of this clone. V is TRBV5-4 and J is TRBJ2-2; TRBD1 matches at 10 bases. The CDR3 loop spans 14 amino acids. With V trimmed by 5 bases and J by 7 bases, 5 bases remained unmatched. Per the germline V gene, CDR1 is SGHNT and CDR2 is YYREEE (reference sequence). The CDR3 sequence: CASRPTGGGGELFF. In DNA, the CDR3 is TGTGCCAGCAGACCGACAGGGGGCGGCGGGGAGCTGTTTTTT.

V gene TRBV6-9 combines with J gene TRBJ2-7; 8 bases agree with TRBD1. There are 15 residues in the CDR3. Germline CDR1 and CDR2: MNHGY and SVAAGI. V was pared by 4 bases and J by 4 bases, with 9 bases of the junction left unmatched. CDR3 amino acids: CASSLTTGDRYEQYF. The DNA of the CDR3 is TGTGCCAGCAGTTTAACGACAGGGGATCGATACGAGCAGTACTTC.

J is TRBJ1-4 and V is TRBV21-1; the table assigns TRBD1, which was not confirmed against the DNA. TRBV21-1 is a recognized pseudogene. The CDR3 runs to 15 residues. CDR3 sequence (DNA): TGTGCCAGCAAGCGACAGGGGTCAACTAATGAAAAACTGTTTTTT. Its translation is CASKRQGSTNEKLFF.

The gene calls are TRBV6-6 and TRBJ2-7; 7 nucleotides match TRBD1. Germline CDR1 MNHNY, CDR2 SVGAGI (reference sequence). The length of the CDR3 is 15 residues. Germline trimming cut 2 bases from V and 0 bases from J; bases unmatched to any gene: 4. The CDR3 region is CASSYTGQTSYEQYF. In DNA form, the CDR3 reads TGTGCCAGCAGTTACACGGGACAGACCTCCTACGAGCAGTACTTC.